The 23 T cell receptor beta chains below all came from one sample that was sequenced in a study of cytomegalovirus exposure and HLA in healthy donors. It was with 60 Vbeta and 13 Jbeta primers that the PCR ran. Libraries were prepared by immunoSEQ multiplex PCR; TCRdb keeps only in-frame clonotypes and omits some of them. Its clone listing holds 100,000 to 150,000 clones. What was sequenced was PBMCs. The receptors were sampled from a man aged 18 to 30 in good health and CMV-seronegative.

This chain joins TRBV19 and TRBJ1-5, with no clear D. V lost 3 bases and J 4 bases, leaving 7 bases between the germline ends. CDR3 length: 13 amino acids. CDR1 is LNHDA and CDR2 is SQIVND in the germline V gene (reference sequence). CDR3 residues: CASSISLNQPQHF. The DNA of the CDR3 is TGTGCCAGTAGTATCTCCCTTAATCAGCCCCAGCATTTT.

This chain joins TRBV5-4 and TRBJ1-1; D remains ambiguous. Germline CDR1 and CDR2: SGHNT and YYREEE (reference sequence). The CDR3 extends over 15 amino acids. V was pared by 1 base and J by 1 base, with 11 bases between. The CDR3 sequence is CASSLSSLRNTEAFF. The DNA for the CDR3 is TGTGCCAGCAGCTTGTCATCCCTTAGGAACACTGAAGCTTTCTTT. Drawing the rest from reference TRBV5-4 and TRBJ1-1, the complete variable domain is ETGVTQSPTHLIKTRGQQVTLRCSSQSGHNTVSWYQQALGQGPQFIFQYYREEENGRGNFPPRFSGLQFPNYSSELNVNALELDDSALYLCASSLSSLRNTEAFFGQGTRLTVV.

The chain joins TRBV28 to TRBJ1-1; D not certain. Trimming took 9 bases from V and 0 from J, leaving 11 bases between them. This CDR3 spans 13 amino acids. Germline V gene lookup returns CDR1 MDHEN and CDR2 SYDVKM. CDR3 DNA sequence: TGTGCCAGTCCTACTAGGCTGAACACTGAAGCTTTCTTT. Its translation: CASPTRLNTEAFF.

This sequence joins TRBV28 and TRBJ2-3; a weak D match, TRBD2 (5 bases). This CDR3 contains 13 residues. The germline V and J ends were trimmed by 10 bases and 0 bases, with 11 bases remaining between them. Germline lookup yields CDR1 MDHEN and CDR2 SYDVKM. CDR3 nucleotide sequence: TGTGCCATCCAAAGCGGCAGCACAGATACGCAGTATTTT. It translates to CAIQSGSTDTQYF.

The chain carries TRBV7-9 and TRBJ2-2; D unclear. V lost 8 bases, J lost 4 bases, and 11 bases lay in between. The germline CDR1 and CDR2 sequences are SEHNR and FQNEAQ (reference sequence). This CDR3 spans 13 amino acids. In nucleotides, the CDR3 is TGTGCCAGCGGCAGGTTGACCACCGGGGAGCTGTTTTTT. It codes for CASGRLTTGELFF.

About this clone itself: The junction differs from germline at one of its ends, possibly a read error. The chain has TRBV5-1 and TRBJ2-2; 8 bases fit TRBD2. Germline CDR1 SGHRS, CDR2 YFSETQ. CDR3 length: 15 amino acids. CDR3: CASSSGTRNSGELFF. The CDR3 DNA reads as TGCGCCAGCAGCTCCGGGACTAGGAACAGCGGGGAGCTGTTTTTT.

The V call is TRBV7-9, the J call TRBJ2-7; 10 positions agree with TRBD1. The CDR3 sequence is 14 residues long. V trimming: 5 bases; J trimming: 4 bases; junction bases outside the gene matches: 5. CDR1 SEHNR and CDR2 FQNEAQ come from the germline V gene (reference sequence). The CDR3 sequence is CASSSRDRGYEQYF. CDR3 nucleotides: TGTGCCAGCAGCAGCCGGGACAGGGGTTACGAGCAGTACTTC.

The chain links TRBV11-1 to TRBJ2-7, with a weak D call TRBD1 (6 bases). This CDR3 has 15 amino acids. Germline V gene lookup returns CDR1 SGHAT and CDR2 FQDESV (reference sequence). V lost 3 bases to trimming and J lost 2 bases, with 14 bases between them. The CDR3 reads CASSFPAQGTYEQYF. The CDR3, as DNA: TGTGCCAGCAGCTTTCCAGCACAGGGAACCTACGAGCAGTACTTC.

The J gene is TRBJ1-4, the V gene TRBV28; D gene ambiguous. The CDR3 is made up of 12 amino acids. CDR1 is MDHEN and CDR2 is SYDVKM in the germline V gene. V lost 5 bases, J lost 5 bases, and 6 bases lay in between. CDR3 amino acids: CASSPRNEKLFF. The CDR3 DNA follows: TGTGCCAGCAGTCCGAGGAATGAAAAACTGTTTTTT.

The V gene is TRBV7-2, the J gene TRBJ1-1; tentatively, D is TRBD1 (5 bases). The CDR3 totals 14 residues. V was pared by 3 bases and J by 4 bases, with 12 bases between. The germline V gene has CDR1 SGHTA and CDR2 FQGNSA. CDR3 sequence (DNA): TGTGCCAGCAGCTTGGGGGGGGTTAGCACTGAAGCTTTCTTT. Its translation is CASSLGGVSTEAFF. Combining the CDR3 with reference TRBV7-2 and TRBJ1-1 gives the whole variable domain GAGVSQSPSNKVTEKGKDVELRCDPISGHTALYWYRQSLGQGLEFLIYFQGNSAPDKSGLPSDRFSAERTGGSVSTLTIQRTQQEDSAVYLCASSLGGVSTEAFFGQGTRLTVV.

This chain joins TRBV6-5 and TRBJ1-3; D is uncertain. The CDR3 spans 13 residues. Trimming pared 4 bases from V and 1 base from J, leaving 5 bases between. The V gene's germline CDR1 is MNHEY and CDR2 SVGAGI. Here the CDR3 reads CASSSGSGNTIYF. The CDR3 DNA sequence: TGTGCCAGCAGTTCCGGTTCTGGAAACACCATATATTTT.

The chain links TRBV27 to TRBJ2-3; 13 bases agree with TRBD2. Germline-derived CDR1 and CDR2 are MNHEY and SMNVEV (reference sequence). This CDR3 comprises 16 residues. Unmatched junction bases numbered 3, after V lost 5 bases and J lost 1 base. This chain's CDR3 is CASSRTSGSGTDTQYF. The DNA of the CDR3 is TGTGCCAGCAGTCGGACTAGCGGGAGCGGCACAGATACGCAGTATTTT.

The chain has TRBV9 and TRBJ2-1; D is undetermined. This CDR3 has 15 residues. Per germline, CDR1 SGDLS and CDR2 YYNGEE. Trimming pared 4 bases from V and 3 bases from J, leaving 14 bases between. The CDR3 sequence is CASSSSPSGYNEQFF. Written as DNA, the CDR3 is TGTGCCAGCAGCTCTTCCCCCTCGGGCTACAATGAGCAGTTCTTC.

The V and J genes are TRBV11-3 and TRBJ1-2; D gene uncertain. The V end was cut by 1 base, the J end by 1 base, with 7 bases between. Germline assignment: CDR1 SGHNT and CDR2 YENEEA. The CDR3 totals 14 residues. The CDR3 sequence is CASSLGSGNYGYTF. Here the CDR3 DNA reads TGTGCCAGCAGCTTAGGGTCGGGTAACTATGGCTACACCTTC. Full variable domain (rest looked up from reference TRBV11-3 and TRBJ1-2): EAGVVQSPRYKIIEKKQPVAFWCNPISGHNTLYWYLQNLGQGPELLIRYENEEAVDDSQLPKDRFSAERLKGVDSTLKIQPAELGDSAVYLCASSLGSGNYGYTFGSGTRLTVV.

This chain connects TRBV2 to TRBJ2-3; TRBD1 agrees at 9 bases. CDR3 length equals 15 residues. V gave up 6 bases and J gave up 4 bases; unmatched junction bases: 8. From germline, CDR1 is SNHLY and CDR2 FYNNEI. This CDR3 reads CASSKQGAIPDTQYF. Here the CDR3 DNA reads TGTGCCAGCAGCAAACAGGGGGCTATACCAGATACGCAGTATTTT.

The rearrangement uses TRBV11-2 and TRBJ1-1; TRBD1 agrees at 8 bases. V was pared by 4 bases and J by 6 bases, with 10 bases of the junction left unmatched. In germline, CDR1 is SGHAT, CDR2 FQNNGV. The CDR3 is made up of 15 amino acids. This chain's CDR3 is CASSSMKGQGSEAFF. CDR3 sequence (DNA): TGTGCCAGCAGCTCTATGAAAGGACAGGGCTCTGAAGCTTTCTTT.

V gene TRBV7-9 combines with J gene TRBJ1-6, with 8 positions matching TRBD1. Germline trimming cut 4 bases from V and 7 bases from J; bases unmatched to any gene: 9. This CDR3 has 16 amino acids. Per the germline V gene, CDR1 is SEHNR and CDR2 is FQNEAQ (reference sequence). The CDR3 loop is CASSSRQGLWNSPLHF. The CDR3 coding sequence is TGTGCCAGCAGCTCCCGACAGGGGTTATGGAATTCACCCCTCCACTTT.

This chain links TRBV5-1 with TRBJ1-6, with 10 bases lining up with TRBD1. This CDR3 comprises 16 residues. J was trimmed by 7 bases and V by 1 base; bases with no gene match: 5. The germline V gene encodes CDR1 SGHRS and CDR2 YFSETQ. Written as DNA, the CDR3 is TGCGCCAGCAGCTTGATTGGGACAGGGGAGAATTCACCCCTCCACTTT. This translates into CASSLIGTGENSPLHF.

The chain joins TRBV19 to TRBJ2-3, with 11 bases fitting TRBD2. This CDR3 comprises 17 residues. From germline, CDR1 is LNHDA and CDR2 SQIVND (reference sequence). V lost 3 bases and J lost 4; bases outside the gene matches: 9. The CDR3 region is CASSILPSGGSADTQYF. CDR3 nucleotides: TGTGCCAGTAGTATCTTGCCTAGCGGGGGGTCGGCAGATACGCAGTATTTT.

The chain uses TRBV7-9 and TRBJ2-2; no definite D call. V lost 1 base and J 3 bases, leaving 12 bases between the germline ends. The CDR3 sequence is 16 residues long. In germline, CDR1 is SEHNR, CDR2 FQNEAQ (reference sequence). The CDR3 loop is CASSLVGGLDTGELFF. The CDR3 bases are TGTGCCAGCAGCTTAGTAGGCGGTTTGGACACCGGGGAGCTGTTTTTT. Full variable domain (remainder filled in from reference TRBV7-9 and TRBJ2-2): DTGVSQNPRHKITKRGQNVTFRCDPISEHNRLYWYRQTLGQGPEFLTYFQNEAQLEKSRLLSDRFSAERPKGSFSTLEIQRTEQGDSAMYLCASSLVGGLDTGELFFGEGSRLTVL.

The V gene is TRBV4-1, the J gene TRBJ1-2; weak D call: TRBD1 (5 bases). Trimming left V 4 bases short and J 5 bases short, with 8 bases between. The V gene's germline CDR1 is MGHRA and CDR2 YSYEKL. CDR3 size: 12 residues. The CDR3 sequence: CASSPDSYGYTF. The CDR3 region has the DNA TGCGCCAGCAGCCCAGACAGTTATGGCTACACCTTC.

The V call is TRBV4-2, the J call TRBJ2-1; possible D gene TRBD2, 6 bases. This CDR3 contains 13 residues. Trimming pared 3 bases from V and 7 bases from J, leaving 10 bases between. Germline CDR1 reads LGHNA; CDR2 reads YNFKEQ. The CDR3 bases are TGTGCCAGCAGCCAGGCCCGGGGGAATGAGCAGTTCTTC. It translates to CASSQARGNEQFF.

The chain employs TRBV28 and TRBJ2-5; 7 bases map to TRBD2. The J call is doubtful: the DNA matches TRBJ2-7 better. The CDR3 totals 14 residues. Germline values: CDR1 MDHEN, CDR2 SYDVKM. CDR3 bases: TGTGCCAGCAGTTTGGTCGGGAGGATCCACGAGCAGTACTTC. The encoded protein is CASSLVGRIHEQYF.